This TCR beta chain derives from a study of spatial heterogeneity in lung cancer (dated by TCRdb to between 2018 and 2021). A note on the overall study: Beta-chain transcripts were consistently detected in greater numbers than alpha-chain transcripts, which likely reflects a higher abundance of beta-chain transcripts. In the raw uncorrected reads, each unique combination of TCR and UMI appeared more than ten times on average. The study linked features of the TCR repertoire to counts of nonsynonymous mutations, which were determined by whole-exome sequencing of tumor tissue. Both alpha and beta chains were TCR-sequenced in approximately 220 tumor regions, under 80 matched nontumor lung samples and around 54 PBMC samples obtained at surgery. In non-small cell lung cancer, the study made a quantitative comparison of TCR alpha and beta repertoires among multiple tumor regions, matched nontumor lung and blood. The full study reports these points: Confirming at a functional level the hypothesis that regional TCRs recognize regional mutations was considered to require additional single-cell paired TCR alpha and beta sequencing. Ubiquitous expanded tumor TCRs showed up in blood more often at tumor resection than at routine follow-up.

The library was generated by 5' RACE. The sample was run on a NextSeq 500. To allow correction of PCR and sequencing errors, the TCR library protocol tagged every TCR cDNA molecule with a unique molecular identifier. The authors' analysis ran thus. TCR identification, UMI-based error correction and CDR3 extraction were performed with Decombinator tools. Expanded TCRs were defined as those above a frequency of 2 per 1,000, corresponding to the top 1% of the tumor frequency distribution. Renyi diversity was computed with the R vegan package after each repertoire had been subsampled 100 times to 5,000 TCRs. CDR3 similarity networks were built from amino acid triplet string-kernel similarity, with CDR3s being connected when pairwise similarity was above 0.82. Using fastp trimming at Q25 and MiXCR clonotype assembly, TCRdb reanalyzed the public sequencing data and kept in-frame beta chains. CDR3 protein duplicates are merged, each entry listing the most common genes and DNA. TCRdb, rather than the study authors, made the V and J calls. In this sample the table shows under 85,000 distinct CDR3 sequences, around 7.8% of which occur a single time. 6.8% of the sample is in the top ten clones.

According to the study, the label for this sample's time point signals: sample taken at primary tumor resection. Samples were obtained from approximately 77 patients with early-stage, untreated non-small cell lung cancer from the lung TRACERx cohort. TCR sequencing used whole RNA extracted from tumor and nontumor lung tissue, or from cryopreserved PBMC samples, without cell sorting. Only patients for whom sufficient RNA was available from at least two tumor regions were selected for TCR sequencing. Based on the germline V gene, the CDR1 and CDR2 sequences are SGHDT and YYEEEE. There are 14 amino acids in the CDR3, from cysteine to phenylalanine inclusive. The sequence is cut down to CDR3 DNA, 42 bases in frame from base 1. Trimming removed 6 bases from V and 5 bases from J; the gene matches leave 7 bases unexplained. This clonotype was counted ten times or more. The target of this receptor is not known. Qualities for individual bases were not recorded, and no much larger clone is one base off.

Material: PBMCs, obtained at surgery. This sequence uses TRBV5-6 and TRBJ2-7; 11 bases in the junction line up with TRBD1. The TCR originated in a male donor with early-stage non-small cell lung cancer. The CDR3 reads as follows: CASTLGQGGNEQYF. DNA sequence: TGTGCCAGCACTCTGGGACAGGGGGGAAACGAGCAGTACTTC.